These 6 T cell receptor beta chains share one sample of origin, sequenced in a study of blood T cell repertoires in COVID-19. Sequencing used immunoSEQ multiplex PCR; TCRdb keeps in-frame clones, though not all of them. Counted here are roughly 340,000 clones, roughly 86% occurring once; the ten biggest clones make up 1.9%. The specimen sequenced was PBMCs or T cells enriched from blood (not recorded which). The receptors were gathered from a man aged 35 to 55 in a cohort exposed to, infected with or recovered from COVID-19 (not recorded which).

The genes are TRBV30 and TRBJ2-6; D is unclear. CDR1 is GTSNPN, CDR2 SVGIG, per germline (reference sequence). The CDR3 extends over 15 amino acids. Trimming stripped 5 bases from V and 3 bases from J, with 14 bases between. CDR3 sequence reads: CAWSRVAVGANVLTF. The CDR3 DNA follows: TGTGCCTGGTCTAGAGTCGCGGTTGGGGCCAACGTCCTGACTTTC.

This chain joins TRBV10-3 and TRBJ1-1; TRBD1 is a possible D gene (5 bases). Looked up from germline, CDR1 is ENHRY and CDR2 is SYGVKD. Trimming left V 6 bases short and J 2 bases short, with 19 bases between. The CDR3 sequence is 16 residues long. The CDR3 DNA reads TGTGCCATCAGCGAAAAAATAATGCAGGGTAACACTGAAGCTTTCTTT. It yields the protein CAISEKIMQGNTEAFF.

The rearrangement uses TRBV29-1 and TRBJ2-1; 10 bases agree with TRBD2. The J segment lost 0 bases and the V segment lost 6 bases, leaving 8 bases of the junction unmatched. This CDR3 spans 16 amino acids. Germline V lookup: CDR1 SQVTM, CDR2 ANQGSEA. CDR3 nucleotide sequence: TGCAGCGTCCGACTAGCGGGCCCTAGCTCCTACAATGAGCAGTTCTTC. Its protein is CSVRLAGPSSYNEQFF.

The rearrangement joins TRBV5-8 to TRBJ2-3; D may be TRBD1 (6 bases). Trimming left V 6 bases short and J 0 bases short, with 14 bases between. Germline assignment: CDR1 SGHTS and CDR2 YDEGEE. The CDR3 runs to 15 residues. DNA for the CDR3: TGTGCCAGCAAACGTTCAGGGGAGAGCACAGATACGCAGTATTTT. Residues: CASKRSGESTDTQYF.

The CDR3 spells CASSLVGASTDTQYF. The CDR3, as DNA: TGTGCCAGCAGCTTAGTTGGAGCTAGCACAGATACGCAGTATTTT. The chain has TRBV7-6 and TRBJ2-3; D gene uncertain. There are 15 residues in the CDR3. Germline CDR1 SGHVS, CDR2 FNYEAQ. Deletions cut 1 base from V and 0 bases from J, with 8 bases between.

This clone was seen once. This sequence joins TRBV6-4 and TRBJ2-3, with 7 bases identical to TRBD1. From germline, CDR1 is MRHNA and CDR2 SNTAGT. V shed 8 bases and J 3 bases; nucleotides not matched to a gene: 5. The CDR3 length is 13 residues. CDR3 in DNA: TGTGCCAGCGGAGACAGGGATACAGATACGCAGTATTTT. This codes for CASGDRDTDTQYF.